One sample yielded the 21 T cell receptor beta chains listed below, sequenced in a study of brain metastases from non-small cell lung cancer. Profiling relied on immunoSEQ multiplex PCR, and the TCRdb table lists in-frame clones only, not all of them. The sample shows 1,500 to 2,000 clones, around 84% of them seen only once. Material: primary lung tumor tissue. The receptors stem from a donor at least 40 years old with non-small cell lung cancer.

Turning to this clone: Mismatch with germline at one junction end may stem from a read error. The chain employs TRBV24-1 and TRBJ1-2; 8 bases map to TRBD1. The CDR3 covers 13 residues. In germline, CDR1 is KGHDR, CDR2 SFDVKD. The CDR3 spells CATSVRGRVGYTF. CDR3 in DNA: TGTGCCACCAGTGTCAGGGGGCGAGTTGGCTATACCTTC.

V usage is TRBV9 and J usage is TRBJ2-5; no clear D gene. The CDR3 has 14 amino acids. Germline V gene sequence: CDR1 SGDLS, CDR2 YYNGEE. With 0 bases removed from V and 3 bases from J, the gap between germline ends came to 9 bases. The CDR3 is CASSVGSLEETQYF. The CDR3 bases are TGTGCCAGCAGCGTAGGTAGCTTGGAAGAGACCCAGTACTTC.

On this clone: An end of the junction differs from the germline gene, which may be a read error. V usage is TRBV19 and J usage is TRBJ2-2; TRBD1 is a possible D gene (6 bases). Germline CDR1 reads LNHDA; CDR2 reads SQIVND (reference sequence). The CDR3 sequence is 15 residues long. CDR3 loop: CASRRLGGNIGELFF. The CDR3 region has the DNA TGTGCCAGTAGGCGACTTGGGGGCAACATCGGGGAGCTGTTTTTT.

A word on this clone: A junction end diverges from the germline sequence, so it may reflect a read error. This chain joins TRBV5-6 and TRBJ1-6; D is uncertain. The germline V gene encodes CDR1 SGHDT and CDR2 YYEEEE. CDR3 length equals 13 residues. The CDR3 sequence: CASSLTSKASVFF. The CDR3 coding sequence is TGTGCCAGCAGCCTGACGAGTAAGGCCTCGGTTTTTTTT.

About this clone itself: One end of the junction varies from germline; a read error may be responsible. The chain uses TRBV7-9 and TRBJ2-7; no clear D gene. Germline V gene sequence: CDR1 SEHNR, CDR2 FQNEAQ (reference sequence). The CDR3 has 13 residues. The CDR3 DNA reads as TGTGCCAGCAGACGAACAAGCTCCTACAAGCAGTACTTC. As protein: CASRRTSSYKQYF.

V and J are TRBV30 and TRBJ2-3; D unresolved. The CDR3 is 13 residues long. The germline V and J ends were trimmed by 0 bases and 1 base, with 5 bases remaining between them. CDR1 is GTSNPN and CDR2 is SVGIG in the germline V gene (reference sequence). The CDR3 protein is CAWSVTGTDTQYF. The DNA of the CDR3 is TGTGCCTGGAGTGTTACGGGCACAGATACGCAGTATTTT.

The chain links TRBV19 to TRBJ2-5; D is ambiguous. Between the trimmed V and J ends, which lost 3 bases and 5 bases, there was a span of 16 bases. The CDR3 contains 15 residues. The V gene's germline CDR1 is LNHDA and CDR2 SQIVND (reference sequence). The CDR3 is CASSIWQESFETQYF. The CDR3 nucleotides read TGTGCCAGTAGTATCTGGCAGGAATCTTTTGAGACCCAGTACTTC.

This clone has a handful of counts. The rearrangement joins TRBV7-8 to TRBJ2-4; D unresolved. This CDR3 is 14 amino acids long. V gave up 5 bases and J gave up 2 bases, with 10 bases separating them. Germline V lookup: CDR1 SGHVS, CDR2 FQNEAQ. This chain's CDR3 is CASSATPTKNIQYF. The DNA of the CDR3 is TGTGCCAGCAGCGCTACGCCGACCAAAAACATTCAGTACTTC.

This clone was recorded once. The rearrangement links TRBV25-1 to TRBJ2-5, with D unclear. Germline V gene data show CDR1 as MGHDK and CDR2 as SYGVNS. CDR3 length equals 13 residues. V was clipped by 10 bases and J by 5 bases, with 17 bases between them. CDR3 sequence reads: CATRLGAHETQYF. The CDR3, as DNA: TGTGCCACCCGTCTAGGAGCCCACGAGACCCAGTACTTC. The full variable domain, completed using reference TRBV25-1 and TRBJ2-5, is EADIYQTPRYLVIGTGKKITLECSQTMGHDKMYWYQQDPGMELHLIHYSYGVNSTEKGDLSSESTVSRIRTEHFPLTLESARPSHTSQYLCATRLGAHETQYFGPGTRLLVL.

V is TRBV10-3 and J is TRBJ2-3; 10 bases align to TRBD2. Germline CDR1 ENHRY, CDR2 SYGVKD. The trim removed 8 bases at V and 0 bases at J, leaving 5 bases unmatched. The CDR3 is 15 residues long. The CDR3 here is CAIQRGGPSTDTQYF. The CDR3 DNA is TGTGCCATCCAGCGGGGGGGCCCTAGCACAGATACGCAGTATTTT.

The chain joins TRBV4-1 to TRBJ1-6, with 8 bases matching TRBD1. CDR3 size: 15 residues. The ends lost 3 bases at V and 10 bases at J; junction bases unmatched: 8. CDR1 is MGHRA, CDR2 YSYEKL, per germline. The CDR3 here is CASSQDGQGGSPLHF. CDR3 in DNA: TGCGCCAGCAGCCAGGATGGACAGGGCGGATCACCCCTCCACTTT.

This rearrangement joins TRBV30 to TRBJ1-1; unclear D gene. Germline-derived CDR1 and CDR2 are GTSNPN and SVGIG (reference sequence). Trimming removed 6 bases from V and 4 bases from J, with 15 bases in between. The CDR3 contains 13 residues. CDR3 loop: CACLEEWSTEAFF. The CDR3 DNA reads TGTGCCTGCCTCGAGGAGTGGAGCACTGAAGCTTTCTTT.

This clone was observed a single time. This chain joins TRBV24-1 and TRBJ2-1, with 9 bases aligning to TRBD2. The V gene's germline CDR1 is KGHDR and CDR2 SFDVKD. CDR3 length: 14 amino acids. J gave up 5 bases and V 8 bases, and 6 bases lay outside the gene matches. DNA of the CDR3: TGTGCCACCAAGTTTTCTAGCGGGGACAATGAGCAGTTCTTC. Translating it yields CATKFSSGDNEQFF.

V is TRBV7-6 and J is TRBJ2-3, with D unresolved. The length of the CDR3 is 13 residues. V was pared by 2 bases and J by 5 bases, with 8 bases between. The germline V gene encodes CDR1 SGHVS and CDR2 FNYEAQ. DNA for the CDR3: TGTGCCAGCAGCTTATCGTTCGGAGATACGCAGTATTTT. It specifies CASSLSFGDTQYF.

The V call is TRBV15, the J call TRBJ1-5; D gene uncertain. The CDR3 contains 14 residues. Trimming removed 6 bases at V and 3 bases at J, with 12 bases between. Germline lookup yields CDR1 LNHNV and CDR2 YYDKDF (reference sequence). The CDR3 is CATRTRALNQPQHF. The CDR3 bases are TGTGCCACCAGAACAAGGGCTCTCAATCAGCCCCAGCATTTT.

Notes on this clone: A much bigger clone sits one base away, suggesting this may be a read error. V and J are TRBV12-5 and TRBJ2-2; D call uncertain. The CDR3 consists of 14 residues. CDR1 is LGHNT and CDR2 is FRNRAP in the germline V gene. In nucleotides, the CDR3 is TGTGTTAGTGGTTTGGGGTTAGACACCGGGGAGCTGTTTTTT. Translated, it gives CVSGLGLDTGELFF. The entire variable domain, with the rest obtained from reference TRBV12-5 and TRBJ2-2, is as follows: DARVTQTPRHKVTEMGQEVTMRCQPILGHNTVFWYRQTMMQGLELLAYFRNRAPLDDSGMPKDRFSAEMPDATLATLKIQPSEPRDSAVYFCVSGLGLDTGELFFGEGSRLTVL.

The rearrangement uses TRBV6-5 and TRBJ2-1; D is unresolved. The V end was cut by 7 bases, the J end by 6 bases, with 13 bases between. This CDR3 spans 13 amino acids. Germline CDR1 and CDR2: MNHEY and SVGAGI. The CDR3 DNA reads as TGTGCCAGCACCTACCCGGGTCTCAATGAGCAGTTCTTC. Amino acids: CASTYPGLNEQFF.

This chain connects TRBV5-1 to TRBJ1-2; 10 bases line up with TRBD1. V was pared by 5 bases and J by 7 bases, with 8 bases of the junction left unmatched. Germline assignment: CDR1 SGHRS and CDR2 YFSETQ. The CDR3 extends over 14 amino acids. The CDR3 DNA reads TGCGCCAGCAGTCCGACGGGACAGGGGATTGGCTACACCTTC. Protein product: CASSPTGQGIGYTF.

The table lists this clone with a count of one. The CDR3 nucleotides are TGTGCCAGCTCACCGCTCTTGACCACAGGGTATAATTCACCCCTCCACTTT. The encoded protein is CASSPLLTTGYNSPLHF. This rearrangement joins TRBV18 to TRBJ1-6; TRBD1 is a possible D gene (6 bases). The V end was cut by 3 bases, the J end by 4 bases, with 16 bases between. The CDR3 consists of 17 residues. Per the germline V gene, CDR1 is KGHSH and CDR2 is LQKENI.

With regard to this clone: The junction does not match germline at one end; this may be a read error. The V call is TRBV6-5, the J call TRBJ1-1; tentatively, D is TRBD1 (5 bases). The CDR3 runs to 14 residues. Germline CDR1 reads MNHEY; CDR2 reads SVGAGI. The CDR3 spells CASSYSPGNTEAFF. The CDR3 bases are TGTGCCAGCAGTTACTCCCCAGGGAATACTGAAGCTTTTTTT.

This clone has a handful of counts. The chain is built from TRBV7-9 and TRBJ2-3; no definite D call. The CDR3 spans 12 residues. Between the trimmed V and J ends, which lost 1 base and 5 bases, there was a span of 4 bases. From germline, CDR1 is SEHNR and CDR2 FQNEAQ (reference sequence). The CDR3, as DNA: TGTGCCAGCAGCTTAGTGAAAGATACGCAGTATTTT. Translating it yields CASSLVKDTQYF.